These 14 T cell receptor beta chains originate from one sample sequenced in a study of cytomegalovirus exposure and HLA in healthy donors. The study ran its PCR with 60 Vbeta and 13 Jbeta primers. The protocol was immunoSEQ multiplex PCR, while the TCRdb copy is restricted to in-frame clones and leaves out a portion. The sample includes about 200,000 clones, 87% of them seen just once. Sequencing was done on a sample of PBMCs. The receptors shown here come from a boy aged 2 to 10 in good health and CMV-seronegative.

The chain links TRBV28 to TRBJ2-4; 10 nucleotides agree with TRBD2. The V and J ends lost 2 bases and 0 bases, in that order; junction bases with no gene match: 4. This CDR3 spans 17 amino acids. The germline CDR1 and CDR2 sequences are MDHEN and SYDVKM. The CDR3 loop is CASSLERGGLAKNIQYF. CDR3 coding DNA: TGTGCCAGCAGTTTAGAGCGGGGGGGCCTAGCCAAAAACATTCAGTACTTC.

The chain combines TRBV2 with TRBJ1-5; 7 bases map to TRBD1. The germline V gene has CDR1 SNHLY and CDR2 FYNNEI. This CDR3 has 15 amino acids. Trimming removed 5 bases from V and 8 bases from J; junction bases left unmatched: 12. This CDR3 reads CASSLAGGRSEPQHF. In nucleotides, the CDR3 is TGTGCCAGCAGTCTTGCAGGGGGTCGTAGTGAGCCCCAGCATTTT.

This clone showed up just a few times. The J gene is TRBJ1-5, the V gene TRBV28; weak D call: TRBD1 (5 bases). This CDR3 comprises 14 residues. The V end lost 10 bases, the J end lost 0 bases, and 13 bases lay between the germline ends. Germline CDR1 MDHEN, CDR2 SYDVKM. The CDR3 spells CATGVGGSNQPQHF. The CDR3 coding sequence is TGTGCCACCGGAGTGGGGGGTAGCAATCAGCCCCAGCATTTT.

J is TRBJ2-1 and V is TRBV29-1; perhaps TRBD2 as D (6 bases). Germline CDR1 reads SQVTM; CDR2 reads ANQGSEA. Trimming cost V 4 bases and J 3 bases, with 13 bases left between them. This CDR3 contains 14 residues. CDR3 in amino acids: CSVAEGGDYNEQFF. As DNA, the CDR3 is TGCAGCGTTGCCGAAGGAGGGGACTACAATGAGCAGTTCTTC.

The DNA of the CDR3 is TGTGCCAGCAGCTTAGGCAGGGAGGGTGAGCAGTTCTTC. Translating it yields CASSLGREGEQFF. The chain employs TRBV7-8 and TRBJ2-1; 7 bases align to TRBD2. Trimming took 1 base from V and 9 from J; bases not matched to a gene: 3. The CDR3 length is 13 residues. Germline lookup yields CDR1 SGHVS and CDR2 FQNEAQ.

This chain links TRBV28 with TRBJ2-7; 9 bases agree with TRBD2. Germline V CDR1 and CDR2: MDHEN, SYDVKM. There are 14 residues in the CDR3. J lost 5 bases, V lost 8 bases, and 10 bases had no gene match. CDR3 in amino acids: CASWAAGGPNEQYF. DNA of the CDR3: TGTGCCAGCTGGGCCGCGGGAGGGCCGAACGAGCAGTACTTC.

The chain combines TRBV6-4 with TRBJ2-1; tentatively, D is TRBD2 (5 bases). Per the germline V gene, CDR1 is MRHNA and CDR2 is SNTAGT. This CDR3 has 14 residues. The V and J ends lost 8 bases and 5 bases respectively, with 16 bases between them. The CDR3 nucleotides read TGTGCCAGCGCCCAACTCGGAGGCCACAATGAGCAGTTCTTC. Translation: CASAQLGGHNEQFF.

The CDR3 reads CASSPPGGDTQYF. For the CDR3, the DNA is TGTGCCAGTAGTCCCCCGGGGGGAGATACGCAGTATTTT. The rearrangement uses TRBV19 and TRBJ2-3, with 7 bases lining up with TRBD2. This CDR3 is 13 amino acids long. V trimming: 5 bases; J trimming: 5 bases; junction bases outside the gene matches: 4. Germline V gives CDR1 LNHDA, CDR2 SQIVND (reference sequence). Filled out from reference TRBV19 and TRBJ2-3, the complete variable domain reads DGGITQSPKYLFRKEGQNVTLSCEQNLNHDAMYWYRQDPGQGLRLIYYSQIVNDFQKGDIAEGYSVSREKKESFPLTVTSAQKNPTAFYLCASSPPGGDTQYFGPGTRLTVL.

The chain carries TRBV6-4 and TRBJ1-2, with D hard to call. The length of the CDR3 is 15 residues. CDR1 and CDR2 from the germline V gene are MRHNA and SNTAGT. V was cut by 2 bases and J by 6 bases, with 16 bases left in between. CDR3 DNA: TGTGCCAGCAGTGACCGTCCCTCGAAGAGGGATGGCTACACCTTC. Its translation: CASSDRPSKRDGYTF.

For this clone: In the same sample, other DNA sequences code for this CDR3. CDR3 coding DNA: TGTGCCAGCAGCGTAGGGGGGAGGACTGAAGCTTTCTTT. The encoded protein is CASSVGGRTEAFF. The genes are TRBV9 and TRBJ1-1, with D perhaps matching TRBD1 (5 bases). CDR3 length equals 13 residues. Per germline, CDR1 SGDLS and CDR2 YYNGEE. Trimming took 0 bases from V and 5 from J, leaving 8 bases between them.

CDR3 protein: CASTGNSGGYEQYF. The CDR3 DNA reads as TGTGCCAGCACGGGTAATAGCGGGGGCTACGAGCAGTACTTC. The rearrangement links TRBV2 to TRBJ2-7; TRBD2 aligns across 9 bases. The CDR3 is 14 residues long. Per the germline V gene, CDR1 is SNHLY and CDR2 is FYNNEI. After removal of 7 bases from V and 3 bases from J, the junction contained 7 bases not matched to a gene.

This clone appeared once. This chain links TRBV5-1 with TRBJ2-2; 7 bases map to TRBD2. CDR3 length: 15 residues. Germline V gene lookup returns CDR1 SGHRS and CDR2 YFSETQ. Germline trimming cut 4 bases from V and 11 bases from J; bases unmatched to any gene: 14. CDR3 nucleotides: TGCGCCAGCAGCGCCGGGACTATAATGGAGGTAGAGCTGTTTTTT. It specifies CASSAGTIMEVELFF.

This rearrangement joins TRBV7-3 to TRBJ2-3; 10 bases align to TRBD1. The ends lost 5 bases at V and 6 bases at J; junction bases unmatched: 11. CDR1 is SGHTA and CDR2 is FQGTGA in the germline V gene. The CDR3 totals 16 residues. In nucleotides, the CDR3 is TGTGCCAGCAGCGGAGACCGACAGGGGGCCGCCGATACGCAGTATTTT. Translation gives CASSGDRQGAADTQYF.

The CDR3 protein is CASSQPGGEQYF. The DNA for the CDR3 is TGTGCCAGCAGCCAACCCGGAGGCGAGCAGTACTTC. This rearrangement joins TRBV5-6 to TRBJ2-7; weak D call: TRBD2 (5 bases). The V end was cut by 4 bases, the J end by 6 bases, with 11 bases between. The CDR3 spans 12 residues. CDR1 SGHDT and CDR2 YYEEEE come from the germline V gene.